This T cell receptor (beta chain) was sequenced for a study of blood T cell repertoires in COVID-19. Study information: COVID-19 samples collected from the United States, Italy and Spain covered acute and convalescent phases. T cells, B-cell-depleted T cells, or PBMCs supplied cDNA or gDNA.

This clone came up a few times. CDR1 is SGHRS and CDR2 is YFSETQ in the germline V gene. V dropped 5 bases and J dropped 5 bases, with 14 bases sitting between them. CDR3 length: 14 residues. Original data processing: Estimation of nucleated cell counts was performed using reference gene primer amplification. Repertoires were generated with immunoSEQ multiplex PCR, while TCRdb's copy carries only in-frame clones and drops some. That table gives V, J and clone size, and the DNA gave D and trimming. The table shows some 94,000 clones, with over 80% occurring only once. Sample: peripheral blood. The V and J genes are TRBV5-1 and TRBJ2-1; no clear D gene. The source of this sequence is a man between 65 and 79 years old with active or convalescent COVID-19. CDR3 sequence (DNA): TGCGCCAGCAGTCTCGGGTCCGAGGACAATGAGCAGTTCTTC. Protein sequence: CASSLGSEDNEQFF. The full variable domain, rest sourced from reference TRBV5-1 and TRBJ2-1, is KAGVTQTPRYLIKTRGQQVTLSCSPISGHRSVSWYQQTPGQGLQFLFEYFSETQRNKGNFPGRFSGRQFSNSRSEMNVSTLELGDSALYLCASSLGSEDNEQFFGPGTRLTVL.